The rows below give T cell receptor beta chains drawn from one sample of a study of blood T cell repertoires in COVID-19. Profiled with immunoSEQ multiplex PCR; TCRdb holds only in-frame clones, not every one. The data contain 120,000 to 150,000 clones, 82% of them singletons. Material for sequencing was peripheral blood. The receptor set was obtained from a human donor with acute or convalescent COVID-19. The donor label of this sample is uncertain. Both conserved end residues are trimmed from each CDR3.

TRBJ1-2,TRBV9,ASSFGYGYT
TRBJ1-4,TRBV7-9,ASSSPGVKEKLF
TRBJ2-1,TRBV4-1,ASSQERGGLNNEQF
TRBJ1-4,TRBV4-2,ASSQDEGANEKLF
TRBJ2-5,TRBV6-2/TRBV6-3,ASSYPDQDGLAGGKEETQY
TRBJ1-1,TRBV2,ASRAPRTFNTEAF
TRBJ2-1,TRBV6-2/TRBV6-3,ASSYLAGRGSSYNEQF
TRBJ1-1,TRBV11-2,ASSLSRGFTEAF
TRBJ2-7,TRBV3-1/TRBV3-2,ASSQAQTSSYEQY
TRBJ1-6,TRBV7-2,ASSPRQGAYNSPLH
TRBJ1-5,TRBV21-1,ASSKPGIRNQPQH
TRBJ2-5,TRBV15,ATSRDRVEETQY
TRBJ1-3,TRBV30,AWSVLGGSGNTIY
TRBJ1-5,TRBV27,ASRESHNRSNQPQH
TRBJ2-1,TRBV11-2,ASSLDRQGAYEQF
TRBJ2-3,TRBV6-1,ASSEGTASDTQY
TRBJ2-5,TRBV4-2,ASSQDRPRGWAGGFGETQY
TRBJ1-2,TRBV19,ASSVPTGGYT
TRBJ1-6,TRBV2,ASSLQGAQNSPLH
TRBJ1-6,TRBV5-1,ASSLVGRSASPLH
TRBJ1-2,TRBV3-1/TRBV3-2,ASSQDGGLGGYT
TRBJ1-2,TRBV19,ASSEGQGYGYT
TRBJ1-2,TRBV4-2,ASSLLAGPGYT
TRBJ1-2,TRBV7-9,ASSLLPGQGMSGYT
TRBJ1-2,TRBV6-5,ASSPGQEFGYT
TRBJ2-5,TRBV6-5,ASSYGAGDQETQY
TRBJ2-4,TRBV9,ASSVDAGLAKNIQY
TRBJ1-3,TRBV7-2,ASSLHLPGAGNTIY
TRBJ2-5,TRBV30,AWSVQGKTQY
TRBJ2-5,TRBV27,ASSLGDRVDREQETQY
TRBJ1-5,TRBV24-1,ATSEQGVRPQH
TRBJ1-4,TRBV7-2,ASSLNGPTNEKLF
TRBJ2-6,TRBV6-6,ASSYQQGAGANVLT
TRBJ2-7,TRBV7-9,ASSSYSSLEQY
TRBJ1-2,TRBV7-3,ASSATGGAAYGYT
TRBJ1-6,TRBV6-1,ASSEVPRANSPLH
TRBJ1-3,TRBV19,ASSTGNFGNTIY
TRBJ1-1,TRBV3-1/TRBV3-2,ASSPPSAGVTEAF
TRBJ2-3,TRBV29-1,SVGGQGTDTQY
TRBJ2-7,TRBV2,ASSELGQGGYEQY
TRBJ1-2,TRBV15,ATSRGGFDYT
TRBJ2-5,TRBV6-2/TRBV6-3,ASSFSRLRGGFQETQY
TRBJ2-3,TRBV4-3,ASSIGGETDTQY
TRBJ1-1,TRBV7-9,ASSSDTEAF
TRBJ2-7,TRBV5-1,ASGITGYHEQY
TRBJ1-6,TRBV27,ASKQGSGDYSPLH
TRBJ1-5,TRBV19,ASSPTGGSQPQH
TRBJ1-1,TRBV7-3,ASSTRGHGTEAF
TRBJ1-2,TRBV10-3,AISNPGGSSNYGYT
TRBJ2-1,TRBV3-1/TRBV3-2,ASTPQMPGGYNEQF